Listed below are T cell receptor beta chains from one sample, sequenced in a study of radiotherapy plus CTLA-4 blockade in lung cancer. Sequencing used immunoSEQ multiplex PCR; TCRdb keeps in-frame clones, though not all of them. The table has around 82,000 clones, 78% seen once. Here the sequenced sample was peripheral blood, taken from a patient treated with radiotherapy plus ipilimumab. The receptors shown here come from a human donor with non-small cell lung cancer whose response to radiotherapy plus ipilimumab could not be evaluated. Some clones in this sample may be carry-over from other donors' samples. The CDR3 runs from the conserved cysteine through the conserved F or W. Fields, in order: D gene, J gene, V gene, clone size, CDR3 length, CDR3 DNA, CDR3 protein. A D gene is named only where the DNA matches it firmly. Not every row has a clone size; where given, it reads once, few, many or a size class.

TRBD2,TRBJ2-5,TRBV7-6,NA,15,TGTGCCAGCAGCTACCCTAGCGGGGGGGGCGAGACCCAGTACTTC,CASSYPSGGGETQYF
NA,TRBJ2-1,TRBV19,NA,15,TGTGCCAGTAGTAAAGGAGGAGCCCCCTACAATGAGCAGTTCTTC,CASSKGGAPYNEQFF
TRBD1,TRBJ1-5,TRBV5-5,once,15,TGTGCCAGCAGCGCCTGGACAGGGGACCGTCAGCCCCAGCATTTT,CASSAWTGDRQPQHF
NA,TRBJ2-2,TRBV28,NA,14,TGTGCCATCTCAGAGGCTCTAAACACCGGGGAGCTGTTTTTT,CAISEALNTGELFF
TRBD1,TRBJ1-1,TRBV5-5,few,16,TGTGCCAGCAGCAGAGACTGGACAGGGACTAACACTGAAGCTTTCTTT,CASSRDWTGTNTEAFF
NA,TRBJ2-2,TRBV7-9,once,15,TGTGCCAGCAGCCTAGGACAGTCGAACACCGGGGAGCTGTTTTTT,CASSLGQSNTGELFF
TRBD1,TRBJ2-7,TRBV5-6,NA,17,TGTGCCAGCAGCCATTCCCCCGGGGGACAGGGGAACTACGAGCAGTACTTC,CASSHSPGGQGNYEQYF
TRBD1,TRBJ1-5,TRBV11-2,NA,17,TGTGCCAGCAGCCCCGGGACAGGGTTTTATAGCAATCAGCCCCAGCATTTT,CASSPGTGFYSNQPQHF
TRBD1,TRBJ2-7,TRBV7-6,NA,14,TGTGCCAGCAGCTTAGCGACAGGGACCTACGAGCAGTACTTC,CASSLATGTYEQYF
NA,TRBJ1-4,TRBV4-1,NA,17,TGCGCCAGCAGCCCCTGGCCCCGGGGAGCAACTAATGAAAAACTGTTTTTT,CASSPWPRGATNEKLFF
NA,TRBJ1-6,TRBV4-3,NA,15,TGCGCCAGCAGCCAAGATTGGGGGGGTGGCTCACCCCTCCACTTT,CASSQDWGGGSPLHF
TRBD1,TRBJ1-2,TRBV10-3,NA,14,TGTGCCATCAGTGAGGCAGGGGGCACCTATGGCTACACCTTC,CAISEAGGTYGYTF
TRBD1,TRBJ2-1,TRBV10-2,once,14,TGCGCCAGCAGGGCCGGGACAGGGGTCAATGAGCAGTTCTTC,CASRAGTGVNEQFF
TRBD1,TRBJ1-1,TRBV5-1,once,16,TGCGCCAGCAGCCCGACCGGGACAGGGTTGGTTACTGAAGCTTTCTTT,CASSPTGTGLVTEAFF
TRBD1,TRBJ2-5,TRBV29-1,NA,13,TGCAGCGTCCTACAGGGGACCCAAGAGACCCAGTACTTC,CSVLQGTQETQYF
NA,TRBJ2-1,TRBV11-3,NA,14,TGTGCCAGCAGCCTAGGGCCAACAGCCGGTGAGCAGTTCTTC,CASSLGPTAGEQFF
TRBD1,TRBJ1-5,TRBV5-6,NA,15,TGTGCCAGCAGTCGGCAGGGGGCGAGCAATCAGCCCCAGCATTTT,CASSRQGASNQPQHF
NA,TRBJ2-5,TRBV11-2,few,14,TGTGCCAGCAGCTTAGATAGGTGGGAGGAGACCCAGTACTTC,CASSLDRWEETQYF
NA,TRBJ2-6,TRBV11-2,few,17,TGTGCCAGCGGGGCCGGGACTTCCCGCTCTGGGGCCAACGTCCTGACTTTC,CASGAGTSRSGANVLTF
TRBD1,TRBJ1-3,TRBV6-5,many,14,TGTGCCAGCAGCAGGGACAGGGCTGGAAACACCATATATTTT,CASSRDRAGNTIYF
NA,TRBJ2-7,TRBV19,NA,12,TGTGCCAGTAGCCCTAACAGGTTCGAGCAGTACTTC,CASSPNRFEQYF
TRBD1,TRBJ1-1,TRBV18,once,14,TGTGCCAGCTCACCTAGGACAGGGAACACTGAAGCTTTCTTT,CASSPRTGNTEAFF
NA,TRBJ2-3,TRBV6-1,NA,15,TGTGCCAGCAGTCAAAAACAAGTAGCCACAGATACGCAGTATTTT,CASSQKQVATDTQYF
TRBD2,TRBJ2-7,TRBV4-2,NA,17,TGTGCCAGCAGCCAAGGAGTCGGGCTAGCGGGGTCCTACGAGCAGTACTTC,CASSQGVGLAGSYEQYF
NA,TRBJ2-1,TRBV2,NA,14,TGTGCCAGCACTGTAAGTGCGAGCACCAATGAGCAGTTCTTC,CASTVSASTNEQFF
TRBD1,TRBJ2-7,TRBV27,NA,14,TGTGCCAGCAGTTTATCGGGACAGCTTCTGAAGCAGTACTTC,CASSLSGQLLKQYF
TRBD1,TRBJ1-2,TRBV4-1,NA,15,TGCGCCAGCAGCCAGGACAGGGGAGTGGGCTATGGCTACACCTTC,CASSQDRGVGYGYTF
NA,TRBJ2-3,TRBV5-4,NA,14,TGTGCCAGCAGCTTGGGAAGGGGGACAGATACGCAGTATTTT,CASSLGRGTDTQYF
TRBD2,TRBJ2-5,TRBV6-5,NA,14,TGTGCCAGCAGTTACCTAGCGGGGGGAGAGACCCAGTACTTC,CASSYLAGGETQYF
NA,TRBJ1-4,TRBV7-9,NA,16,TGTGCCAGCAGCACCGCTTGGACAACAACTAATGAAAAACTGTTTTTT,CASSTAWTTTNEKLFF
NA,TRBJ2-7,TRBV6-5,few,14,TGTGCCAGCAGTGACACAGGAGCCACCTACGAGCAGTACTTC,CASSDTGATYEQYF
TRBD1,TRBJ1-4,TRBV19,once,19,TGTGCCAGTAGTCTTCTCCCGGGACAGGGCCTCCTTACTAATGAAAAACTGTTTTTT,CASSLLPGQGLLTNEKLFF
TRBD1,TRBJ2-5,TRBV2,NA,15,TGTGCCAGTAGCCGGACAGGGGTCAGGGGAGAGACCCAGTACTTC,CASSRTGVRGETQYF
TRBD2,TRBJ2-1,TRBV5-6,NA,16,TGTGCCAGCAGCTTGAAGCCGGGACTAGCGGGGGGGGAGCAGTTCTTC,CASSLKPGLAGGEQFF
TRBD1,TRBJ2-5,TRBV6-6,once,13,TGCGCCAGCAGGACAGGAGCACAAGAGACCCAGTACTTC,CASRTGAQETQYF
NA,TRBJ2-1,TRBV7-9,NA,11,TGTGCCAGCAGCTTAAGAGCGGAACAGTTCTTC,CASSLRAEQFF
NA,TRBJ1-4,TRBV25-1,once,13,TGTGCCAGCAGTGATATCCCCTTTGAAAAACTGTTTTTT,CASSDIPFEKLFF
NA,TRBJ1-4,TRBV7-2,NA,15,TGTGCCAGCAGCTTAGCGGAGGGTATTTATGAAAAACTGTTTTTT,CASSLAEGIYEKLFF
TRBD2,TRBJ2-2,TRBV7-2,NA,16,TGTGCCAGCAGCCGGGCGGGGGGGCCGGAAACCGGGGAGCTGTTTTTT,CASSRAGGPETGELFF
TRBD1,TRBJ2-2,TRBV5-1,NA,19,TGCGCCAGCAGCTTGGAGGTTTACTACAGGGGGACGAACACCGGGGAGCTGTTTTTT,CASSLEVYYRGTNTGELFF
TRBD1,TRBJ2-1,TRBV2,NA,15,TGTGCCAGCAGGAAAGACAGGGGGCACTACAATGAGCAGTTCTTC,CASRKDRGHYNEQFF
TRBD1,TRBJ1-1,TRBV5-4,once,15,TGTGCCAGCAGCTCCCTGGGCAAGGGACAGACTGAAGCTTTCTTT,CASSSLGKGQTEAFF
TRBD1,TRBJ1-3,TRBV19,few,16,TGTGCCAGTAGTCTCGACAGGGCTGGCTCTGGAAACACCATATATTTT,CASSLDRAGSGNTIYF
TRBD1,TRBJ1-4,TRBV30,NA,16,TGTGCCTGGAGTGTACAAAGGACAGGACCTAATGAAAAACTGTTTTTT,CAWSVQRTGPNEKLFF
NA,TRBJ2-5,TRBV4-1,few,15,TGCGCCAGCAGCCAAGATCGGGTCGTTGGGGAGACCCAGTACTTC,CASSQDRVVGETQYF
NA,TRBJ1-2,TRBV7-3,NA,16,TGTGCCAGCAGCCCTGCCGGGAGGCGGCCCGCCGAAGGCTACACCTTC,CASSPAGRRPAEGYTF
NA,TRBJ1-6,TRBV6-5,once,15,TGTGCCAGCAGTGTTGTGGGGGGAAATAATTCACCCCTCCACTTT,CASSVVGGNNSPLHF
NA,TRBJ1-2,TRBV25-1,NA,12,TGTGCCAGCAGTGAACAGGGGTTTGGCTACACCTTC,CASSEQGFGYTF
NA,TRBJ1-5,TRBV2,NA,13,TGTGCCAGCAAGGTTGACCAGGAGGGGCCCCAGCATTTT,CASKVDQEGPQHF
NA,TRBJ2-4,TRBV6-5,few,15,TGTGCCAGCAGTTACTCGAGGGGGGCCAAAAACATTCAGTACTTC,CASSYSRGAKNIQYF
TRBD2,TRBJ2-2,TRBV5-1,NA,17,TGCGCCAGCAGCTTTCCTAGCGGGGGGGCGAACACCGGGGAGCTGTTTTTT,CASSFPSGGANTGELFF
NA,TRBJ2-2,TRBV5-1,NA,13,TGCGCCAGCAGCTTGGGAGTTACCGGGGAGCTGTTTTTT,CASSLGVTGELFF
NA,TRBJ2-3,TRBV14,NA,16,TGTGCCAGCAGCCCCCTGGGCAGGACGGAGGCAGATACGCAGTATTTT,CASSPLGRTEADTQYF
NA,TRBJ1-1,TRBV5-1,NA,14,TGCGCCAGCAGCTTGGCGCAAAACGGGGGTGAAGCTTTCTTT,CASSLAQNGGEAFF